This T cell receptor (beta chain) derives from a study of identical twins. TCRdb fed the 5' RACE reads into MiXCR, producing one record per CDR3 protein. The sample carries some 760,000 distinct CDR3 sequences, over 15% recorded once. Notes on the study in general: Twin-shared out-of-frame alpha sequences showed excess low generation probability.

Germline trimming cut 3 bases from V and 5 bases from J; bases unmatched to any gene: 12. There are 16 residues in the CDR3. Germline V lookup: CDR1 ENHRY, CDR2 SYGVKD. Notes on this clonotype: Its antigen is undetermined.

This sample also appeared in a second study, on T cells expressing NK-cell markers. Per that study: Cells sorted as CD3+CD56+NKG2C+, CD3+CD56+NKG2C- and CD3+CD56-NKG2C+ T cells supplied the TCR beta repertoires.

Sequencing input: PBMCs. This receptor was identified in a woman aged 18-29 years in good health. V usage is TRBV10-3 and J usage is TRBJ1-1, with 7 bases that match TRBD1. This CDR3 is CAISDLEGGRGTEAFF. For the CDR3, the DNA is TGTGCCATCAGTGATCTTGAGGGGGGCAGGGGGACTGAAGCTTTCTTT.